The clone carrying this T cell receptor (beta chain) has more than one count but fewer than ten. One entry per CDR3 protein results from TCRdb running MiXCR on the 5' RACE reads. Altogether about half a million distinct CDR3 sequences are present, 15% to 20% being singletons, with the ten largest covering about 12%. Germline V lookup: CDR1 DFQATT, CDR2 SNEGSKA (reference sequence). The CDR3 extends over 17 amino acids. Trimming shortened V by 0 bases and J by 5 bases, and 20 bases separated the two germline ends. The data are from a study of T-cell memory formation after mild COVID-19. Study context: Largely donor-specific sequence clusters came from a couple of donors.

V and J are TRBV20-1 and TRBJ2-1, with D perhaps assigned TRBD1 or TRBD2 (6 bases each). This receptor was taken from an adult woman who had mild COVID-19 (a few samples of this study predate the infection). Cell type and time point are not known. Sample: PBMCs or a T cell subset sorted from them (not recorded which). DNA for the CDR3: TGCAGTGCTAGAGATCAGTTCTGGGGGGCTCGGAACAATGAGCAGTTCTTC. Translated: CSARDQFWGARNNEQFF.